This T cell receptor beta chain was captured by sequencing in a study of cytomegalovirus exposure and HLA in healthy donors. Regarding the study as a whole: The authors confirmed in vitro that three CMV-associated chains were specific for CMV antigens.

Worth noting for this clone: What it binds is not known.

Germline V lookup: CDR1 SEHNR, CDR2 FQNEAQ (reference sequence). V lost 1 base to trimming and J lost 10 bases, with 10 bases between them. The CDR3 has 12 amino acids. Here immunoSEQ multiplex PCR was the method, and the copy in TCRdb shows in-frame clones only, minus some. The sample holds under 200,000 clones, roughly nine tenths seen once. It was the approximately 130-subject validation cohort, separate from the approximately 700-subject first cohort, to which the donors belonged. Sequenced input: PBMCs. The origin of this receptor is a woman in her thirties in good health and CMV-seronegative. V usage is TRBV7-9 and J usage is TRBJ1-1, with D uncertain. The CDR3 DNA sequence: TGTGCCAGCAGCTTAGGTTCGAGTGGAGCTTTCTTT. This gives the protein CASSLGSSGAFF.